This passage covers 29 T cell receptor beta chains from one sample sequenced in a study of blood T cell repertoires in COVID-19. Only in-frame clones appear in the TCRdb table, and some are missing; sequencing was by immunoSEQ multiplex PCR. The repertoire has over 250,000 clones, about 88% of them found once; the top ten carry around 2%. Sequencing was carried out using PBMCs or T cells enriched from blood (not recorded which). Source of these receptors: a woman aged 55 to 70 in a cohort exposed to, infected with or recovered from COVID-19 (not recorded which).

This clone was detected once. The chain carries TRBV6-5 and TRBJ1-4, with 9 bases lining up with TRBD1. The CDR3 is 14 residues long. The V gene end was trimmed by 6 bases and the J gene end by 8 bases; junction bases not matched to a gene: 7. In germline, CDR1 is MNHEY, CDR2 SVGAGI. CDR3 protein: CASSLDRGGEKLFF. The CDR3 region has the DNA TGTGCCAGCAGCCTGGACAGGGGAGGAGAAAAACTGTTTTTT.

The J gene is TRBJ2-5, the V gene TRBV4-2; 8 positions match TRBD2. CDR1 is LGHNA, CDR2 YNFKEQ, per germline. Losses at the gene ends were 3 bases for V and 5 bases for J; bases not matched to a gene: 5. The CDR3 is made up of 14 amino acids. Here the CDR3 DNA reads TGTGCCAGCAGCCAGCCGGGAGGGCGGGAGACCCAGTACTTC. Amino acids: CASSQPGGRETQYF.

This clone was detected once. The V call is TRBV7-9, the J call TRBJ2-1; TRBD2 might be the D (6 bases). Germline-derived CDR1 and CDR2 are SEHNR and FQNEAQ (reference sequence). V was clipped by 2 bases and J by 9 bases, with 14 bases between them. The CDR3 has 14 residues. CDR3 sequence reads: CASSLSSGVGEQFF. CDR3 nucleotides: TGTGCCAGCAGCTTAAGTTCGGGAGTGGGTGAGCAGTTCTTC.

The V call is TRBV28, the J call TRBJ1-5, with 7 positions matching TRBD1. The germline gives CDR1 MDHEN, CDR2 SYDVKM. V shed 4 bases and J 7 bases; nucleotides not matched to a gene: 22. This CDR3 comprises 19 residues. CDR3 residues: CASSSRRTGTQEPYQPQHF. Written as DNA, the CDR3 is TGTGCCAGCAGTTCAAGGAGGACAGGAACCCAGGAACCCTACCAGCCCCAGCATTTT.

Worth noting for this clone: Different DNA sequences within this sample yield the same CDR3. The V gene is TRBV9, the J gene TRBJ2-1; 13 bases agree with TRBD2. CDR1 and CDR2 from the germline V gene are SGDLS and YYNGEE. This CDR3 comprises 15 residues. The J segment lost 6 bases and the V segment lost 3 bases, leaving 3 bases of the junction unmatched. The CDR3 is CASSGTSGRTNEQFF. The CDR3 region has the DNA TGTGCCAGCAGCGGGACTAGCGGGAGAACCAATGAGCAGTTCTTC. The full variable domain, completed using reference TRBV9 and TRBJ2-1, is DSGVTQTPKHLITATGQRVTLRCSPRSGDLSVYWYQQSLDQGLQFLIQYYNGEERAKGNILERFSAQQFPDLHSELNLSSLELGDSALYFCASSGTSGRTNEQFFGPGTRLTVL.

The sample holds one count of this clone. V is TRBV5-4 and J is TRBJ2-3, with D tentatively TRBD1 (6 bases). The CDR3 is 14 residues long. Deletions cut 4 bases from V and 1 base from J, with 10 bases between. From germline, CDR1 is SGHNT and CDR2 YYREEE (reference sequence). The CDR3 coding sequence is TGTGCCAGCAGCCACGGACAGCGCACAGATACGCAGTATTTT. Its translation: CASSHGQRTDTQYF. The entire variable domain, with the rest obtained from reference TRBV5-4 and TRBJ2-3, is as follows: ETGVTQSPTHLIKTRGQQVTLRCSSQSGHNTVSWYQQALGQGPQFIFQYYREEENGRGNFPPRFSGLQFPNYSSELNVNALELDDSALYLCASSHGQRTDTQYFGPGTRLTVL.

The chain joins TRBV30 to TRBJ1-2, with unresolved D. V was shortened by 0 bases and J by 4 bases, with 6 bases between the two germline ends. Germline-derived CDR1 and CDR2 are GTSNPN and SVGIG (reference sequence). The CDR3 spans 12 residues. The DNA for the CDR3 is TGTGCCTGGAGTGTAAACAGCTATGGCTACACCTTC. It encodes CAWSVNSYGYTF. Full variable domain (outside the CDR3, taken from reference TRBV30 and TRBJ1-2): SQTIHQWPATLVQPVGSPLSLECTVEGTSNPNLYWYRQAAGRGLQLLFYSVGIGQISSEVPQNLSASRPQDRQFILSSKKLLLSDSGFYLCAWSVNSYGYTFGSGTRLTVV.

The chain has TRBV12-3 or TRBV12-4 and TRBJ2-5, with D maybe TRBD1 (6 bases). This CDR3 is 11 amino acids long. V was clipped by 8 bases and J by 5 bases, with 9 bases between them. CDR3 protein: CASQRGETQYF. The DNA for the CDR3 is TGTGCCAGCCAAAGGGGGGAGACCCAGTACTTC.

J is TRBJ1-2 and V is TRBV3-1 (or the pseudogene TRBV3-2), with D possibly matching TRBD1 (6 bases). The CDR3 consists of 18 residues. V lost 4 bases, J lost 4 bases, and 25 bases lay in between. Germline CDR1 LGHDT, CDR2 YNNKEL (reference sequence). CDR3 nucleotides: TGTGCCAGCAGCCCACGGGCCCCGGCCGGGACACAACTCTATGGCTACACCTTC. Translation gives CASSPRAPAGTQLYGYTF.

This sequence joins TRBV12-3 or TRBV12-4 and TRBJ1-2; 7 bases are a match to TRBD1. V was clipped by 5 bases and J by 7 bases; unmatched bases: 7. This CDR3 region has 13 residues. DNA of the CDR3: TGTGCCAGCAGTCCGACAGGGAGGTCTGGCTACACCTTC. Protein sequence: CASSPTGRSGYTF.

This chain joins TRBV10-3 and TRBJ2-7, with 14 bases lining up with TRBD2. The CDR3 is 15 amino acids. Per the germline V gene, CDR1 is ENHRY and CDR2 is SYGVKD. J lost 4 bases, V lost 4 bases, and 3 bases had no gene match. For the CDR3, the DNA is TGTGCCATCAGTGCCGGACTAGCGGGAGGTTACGAGCAGTACTTC. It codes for CAISAGLAGGYEQYF.

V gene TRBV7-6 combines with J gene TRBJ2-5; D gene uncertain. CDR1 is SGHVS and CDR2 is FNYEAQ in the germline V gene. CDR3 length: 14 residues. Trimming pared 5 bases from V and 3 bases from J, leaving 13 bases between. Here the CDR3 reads CASSQDSGKETQYF. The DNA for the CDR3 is TGTGCCAGCAGCCAAGACTCGGGTAAAGAGACCCAGTACTTC. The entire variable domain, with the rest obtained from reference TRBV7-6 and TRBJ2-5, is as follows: GAGVSQSPRYKVTKRGQDVALRCDPISGHVSLYWYRQALGQGPEFLTYFNYEAQQDKSGLPNDRFSAERPEGSISTLTIQRTEQRDSAMYRCASSQDSGKETQYFGPGTRLLVL.

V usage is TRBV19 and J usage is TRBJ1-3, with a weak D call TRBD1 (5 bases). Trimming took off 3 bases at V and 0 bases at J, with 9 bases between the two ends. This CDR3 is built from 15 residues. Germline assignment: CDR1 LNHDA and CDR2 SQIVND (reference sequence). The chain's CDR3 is CASSIGQGSGNTIYF. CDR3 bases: TGTGCCAGTAGTATTGGACAAGGCTCTGGAAACACCATATATTTT.

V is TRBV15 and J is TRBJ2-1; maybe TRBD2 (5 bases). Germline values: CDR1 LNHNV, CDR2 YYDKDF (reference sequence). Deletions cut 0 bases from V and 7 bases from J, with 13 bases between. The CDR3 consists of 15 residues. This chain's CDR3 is CATSRDPDPGNEQFF. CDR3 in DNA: TGTGCCACCAGCAGAGACCCCGATCCGGGGAATGAGCAGTTCTTC. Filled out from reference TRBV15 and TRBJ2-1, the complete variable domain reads DAMVIQNPRYQVTQFGKPVTLSCSQTLNHNVMYWYQQKSSQAPKLLFHYYDKDFNNEADTPDNFQSRRPNTSFCFLDIRSPGLGDTAMYLCATSRDPDPGNEQFFGPGTRLTVL.

In DNA form, the CDR3 reads TGTGCCAGCAGCGTAGCTGTTGACAGGGTTGGCCAAGAGACCCAGTACTTC. It translates to CASSVAVDRVGQETQYF. The genes are TRBV9 and TRBJ2-5; 7 nucleotides agree with TRBD1. The CDR3 runs to 17 residues. The junction had 9 bases not matched to a gene; V was cut back by 0 bases and J by 1 base. Germline values: CDR1 SGDLS, CDR2 YYNGEE. Together with reference TRBV9 and TRBJ2-5, the CDR3 gives the full variable domain: DSGVTQTPKHLITATGQRVTLRCSPRSGDLSVYWYQQSLDQGLQFLIQYYNGEERAKGNILERFSAQQFPDLHSELNLSSLELGDSALYFCASSVAVDRVGQETQYFGPGTRLLVL.

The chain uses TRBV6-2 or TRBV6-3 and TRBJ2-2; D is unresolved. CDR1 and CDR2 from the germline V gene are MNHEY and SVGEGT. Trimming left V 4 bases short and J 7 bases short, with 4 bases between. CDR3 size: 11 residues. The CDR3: CASSSGGELFF. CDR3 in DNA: TGTGCCAGCAGTTCGGGCGGGGAGCTGTTTTTT.

Here the CDR3 DNA reads TGTGCCAGCAGCTTAGTGGCTAGCGGAGTGGGAGATACGCAGTATTTT. It translates to CASSLVASGVGDTQYF. The chain has TRBV7-9 and TRBJ2-3, with 7 bases lining up with TRBD2. This CDR3 has 16 residues. V dropped 1 base and J dropped 5; count of bases not matched to a gene: 9. The V gene's germline CDR1 is SEHNR and CDR2 FQNEAQ (reference sequence).

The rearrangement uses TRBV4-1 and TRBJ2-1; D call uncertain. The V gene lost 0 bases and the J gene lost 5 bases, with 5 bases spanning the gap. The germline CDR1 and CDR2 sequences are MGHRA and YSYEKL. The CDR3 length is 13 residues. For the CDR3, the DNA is TGCGCCAGCAGCCAAGAGGCAGACAATGAGCAGTTCTTC. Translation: CASSQEADNEQFF.

DNA of the CDR3: TGTGCCAGCAAATGGAGGGAGGAAGCCTCACCCCTCCACTTT. Its translation: CASKWREEASPLHF. The gene calls are TRBV28 and TRBJ1-6; no firm D call. This CDR3 contains 14 residues. Germline V gene sequence: CDR1 MDHEN, CDR2 SYDVKM. V was clipped by 7 bases and J by 10 bases, with 17 bases between them.

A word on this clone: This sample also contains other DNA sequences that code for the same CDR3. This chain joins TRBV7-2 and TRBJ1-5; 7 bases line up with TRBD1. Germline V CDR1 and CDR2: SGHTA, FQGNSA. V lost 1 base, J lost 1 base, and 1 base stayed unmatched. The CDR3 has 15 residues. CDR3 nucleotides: TGTGCCAGCAGCTTAGTAGGGGGCAGCAATCAGCCCCAGCATTTT. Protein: CASSLVGGSNQPQHF.

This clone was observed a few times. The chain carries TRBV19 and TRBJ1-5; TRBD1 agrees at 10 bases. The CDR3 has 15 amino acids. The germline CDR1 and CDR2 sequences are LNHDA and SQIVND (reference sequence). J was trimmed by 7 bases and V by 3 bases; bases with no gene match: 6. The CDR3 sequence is CASSIQDRGSQPQHF. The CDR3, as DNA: TGTGCCAGTAGTATTCAGGACAGGGGGAGCCAGCCCCAGCATTTT. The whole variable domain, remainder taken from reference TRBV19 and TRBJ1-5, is DGGITQSPKYLFRKEGQNVTLSCEQNLNHDAMYWYRQDPGQGLRLIYYSQIVNDFQKGDIAEGYSVSREKKESFPLTVTSAQKNPTAFYLCASSIQDRGSQPQHFGDGTRLSIL.

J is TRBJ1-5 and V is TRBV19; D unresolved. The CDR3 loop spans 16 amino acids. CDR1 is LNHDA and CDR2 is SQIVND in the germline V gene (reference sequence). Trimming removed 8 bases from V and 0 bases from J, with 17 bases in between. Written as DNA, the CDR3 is TGTGCCAGTCGCGGACGGGAAACCAATAGCAATCAGCCCCAGCATTTT. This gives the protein CASRGRETNSNQPQHF.

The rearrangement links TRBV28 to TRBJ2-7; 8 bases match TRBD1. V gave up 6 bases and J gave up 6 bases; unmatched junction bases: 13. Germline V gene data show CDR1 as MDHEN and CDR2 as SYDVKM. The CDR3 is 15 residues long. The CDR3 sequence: CASSAIPRQGREQYF. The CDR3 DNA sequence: TGTGCCAGCAGCGCCATCCCGAGACAGGGGCGCGAGCAGTACTTC.

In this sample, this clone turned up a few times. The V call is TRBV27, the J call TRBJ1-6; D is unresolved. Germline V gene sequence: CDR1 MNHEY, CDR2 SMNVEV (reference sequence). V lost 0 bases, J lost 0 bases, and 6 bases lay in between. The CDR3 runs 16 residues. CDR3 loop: CASSLSESSYNSPLHF. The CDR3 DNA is TGTGCCAGCAGTTTATCGGAGAGCTCCTATAATTCACCCCTCCACTTT.

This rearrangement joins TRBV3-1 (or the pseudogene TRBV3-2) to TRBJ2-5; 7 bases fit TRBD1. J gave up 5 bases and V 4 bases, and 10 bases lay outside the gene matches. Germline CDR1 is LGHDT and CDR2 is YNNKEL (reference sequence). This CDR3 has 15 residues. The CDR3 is CASSPTGVSTETQYF. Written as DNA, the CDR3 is TGTGCCAGCAGCCCCACAGGGGTATCAACGGAGACCCAGTACTTC.

Here the CDR3 reads CASTSRLGGNSPLHF. CDR3 nucleotides: TGTGCCAGCACCTCCCGTCTGGGGGGTAATTCACCCCTCCACTTT. J is TRBJ1-6 and V is TRBV28; D possibly corresponds to TRBD1 (5 bases). The CDR3 covers 15 residues. The germline V gene has CDR1 MDHEN and CDR2 SYDVKM. V shed 7 bases and J shed 6 bases, with 16 bases lying between them.

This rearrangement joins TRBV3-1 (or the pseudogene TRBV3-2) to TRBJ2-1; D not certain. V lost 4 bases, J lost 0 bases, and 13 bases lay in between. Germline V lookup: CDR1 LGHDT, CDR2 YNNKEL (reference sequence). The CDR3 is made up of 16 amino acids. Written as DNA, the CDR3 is TGTGCCAGCAGCCCCCGGGTCATAGGCTCCTACAATGAGCAGTTCTTC. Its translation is CASSPRVIGSYNEQFF.

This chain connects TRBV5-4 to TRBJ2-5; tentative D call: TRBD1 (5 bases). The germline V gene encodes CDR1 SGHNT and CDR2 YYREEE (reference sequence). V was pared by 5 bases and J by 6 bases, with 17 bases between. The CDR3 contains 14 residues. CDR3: CASSSEQGRQTQYF. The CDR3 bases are TGTGCCAGCAGTTCGGAGCAGGGAAGGCAGACCCAGTACTTC.

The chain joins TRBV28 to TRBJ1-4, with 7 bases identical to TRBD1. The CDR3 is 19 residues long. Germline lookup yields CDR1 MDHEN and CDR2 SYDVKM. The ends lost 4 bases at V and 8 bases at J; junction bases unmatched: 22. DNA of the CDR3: TGTGCCAGCAGTTCTTTGGCCCCGGGCAGGGGGTTCTATAGCGAAAAACTGTTTTTT. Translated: CASSSLAPGRGFYSEKLFF.